A selection of T cell receptor beta chains follows, all from one sample in a study of blood T cells in healthy people across ages. MiXCR, run by TCRdb on the 5' RACE reads, gives a single entry per CDR3 protein. The repertoire holds some 1.6 million distinct CDR3 sequences, with around 36% as singletons. Sequenced input: blood. Receptors were obtained from a woman aged 30 to 39 in good health. The CDR3 runs from the conserved cysteine through the conserved F or W. The D gene is left open where the match is weak. For some rows the clone size is stated as once, few or many, or as a class when expanded; others skip it.

V	size	J	D	CDR3	DNA
TRBV2	.	TRBJ2-1	TRBD2	CASSGDSGGADEQFF	TGTGCCAGCAGTGGGGATAGCGGGGGGGCAGATGAGCAGTTCTTC
TRBV10-1	.	TRBJ2-5	TRBD2	CASSFGLAGGLETQYF	TGCGCCAGCAGCTTTGGACTAGCGGGAGGTTTGGAGACCCAGTACTTC
TRBV18	few	TRBJ2-3	.	CASSPRISGGSTDTQYF	TGTGCCAGCTCACCACGGATTAGCGGAGGGAGCACAGATACGCAGTATTTT
TRBV5-1	.	TRBJ2-7	.	CASSFGTSEQYF	TGCGCCAGCAGCTTTGGGACGAGCGAGCAGTACTTC
TRBV10-3	.	TRBJ2-1	.	CAIRGDQEEQFF	TGTGCCATCAGGGGTGACCAGGAGGAGCAGTTCTTC
TRBV12-3/TRBV12-4	few	TRBJ2-5	.	CASTMTGRGETQYF	TGTGCCAGCACCATGACCGGCCGGGGAGAGACCCAGTACTTC
TRBV28	.	TRBJ1-4	.	CASSPDATNEKLFF	TGTGCCAGCAGTCCCGATGCAACTAATGAAAAACTGTTTTTT
TRBV12-3/TRBV12-4	many	TRBJ1-5	.	CASSSEGRTPSNQPQHF	TGTGCCAGCAGTTCAGAGGGGAGGACACCTAGCAATCAGCCCCAGCATTTT
TRBV6-5	.	TRBJ1-1	TRBD1	CASSYGTGGARTEAFF	TGTGCCAGCAGTTACGGAACAGGGGGCGCGAGAACTGAAGCTTTCTTT
TRBV20-1	few	TRBJ1-1	TRBD1	CSAERGHTEAFF	TGCAGTGCGGAGAGGGGGCACACTGAAGCTTTCTTT
TRBV4-1	.	TRBJ2-3	.	CASSQETVITDTQYF	TGCGCCAGCAGCCAAGAAACCGTTATCACAGATACGCAGTATTTT
TRBV7-8	few	TRBJ2-7	.	CASSLRLEGPHEQYF	TGTGCCAGCAGCTTACGATTGGAGGGGCCGCACGAGCAGTACTTC
TRBV9	few	TRBJ2-1	.	CASTTGGDSPNEQFF	TGTGCCAGCACCACGGGGGGCGATTCCCCTAATGAGCAGTTCTTC
TRBV4-1	few	TRBJ2-7	.	CASSFVGGRLSEQYF	TGCGCCAGCAGTTTCGTTGGGGGGCGCTTATCCGAGCAGTACTTC
TRBV5-5	.	TRBJ2-7	TRBD2	CASIAGTSSYNEQYF	TGTGCCAGCATCGCCGGGACTAGCTCCTACAATGAGCAGTACTTC
TRBV5-5	.	TRBJ2-5	TRBD1	CASSLWTGGEETQYF	TGTGCCAGCAGCTTGTGGACAGGGGGCGAAGAGACCCAGTACTTC
TRBV5-1	.	TRBJ1-1	TRBD1	CASSLEGQLLNTEAFF	TGCGCCAGCAGCTTGGAGGGACAGCTATTGAACACTGAAGCTTTCTTT
TRBV20-1	.	TRBJ1-5	TRBD1	CSATTGDQPQHF	TGCAGTGCCACGACAGGGGACCAGCCCCAGCATTTT
TRBV4-1	many	TRBJ2-3	TRBD2	CASSQLGTSGSTDTQYF	TGCGCCAGCAGCCAGCTCGGGACTAGCGGGAGTACAGATACGCAGTATTTT
TRBV7-9	.	TRBJ2-1	.	CASSYNPSGDEQFF	TGTGCCAGCAGTTACAATCCTTCCGGGGATGAGCAGTTCTTC
TRBV7-9	.	TRBJ1-2	.	CASSLAAQVGGYTF	TGTGCCAGCAGCTTAGCGGCCCAGGTTGGGGGCTACACCTTC
TRBV5-5	few	TRBJ1-2	TRBD1	CASSLNNRGGGYTF	TGTGCCAGCAGCTTGAACAACAGGGGAGGAGGCTACACCTTC
TRBV5-5	.	TRBJ1-5	TRBD1	CASSTEYRGGNQPQHF	TGTGCCAGCAGCACCGAATACAGGGGAGGCAATCAGCCCCAGCATTTT
TRBV4-1	.	TRBJ2-1	TRBD2	CASSETSGVPNEQFF	TGCGCCAGCAGCGAGACTAGCGGGGTACCAAATGAGCAGTTCTTC
TRBV7-8	.	TRBJ2-7	TRBD1	CASSSGTGNLYERYF	TGTGCCAGCAGCTCGGGGACAGGGAATCTCTACGAGCGGTACTTC
TRBV2	few	TRBJ2-1	.	CASSDDNSYNEQFF	TGTGCCAGCAGTGACGATAACTCCTACAATGAGCAGTTCTTC
TRBV5-3	.	TRBJ1-1	TRBD1	CARSTTVRDRNTEAFF	TGTGCCAGAAGCACAACCGTCCGGGACAGGAACACTGAAGCTTTCTTT
TRBV5-1	.	TRBJ2-1	TRBD2	CASSLTPSGRGSYNEQFF	TGCGCCAGCAGCTTGACGCCTAGCGGGAGGGGATCCTACAATGAGCAGTTCTTC
TRBV11-2	few	TRBJ2-1	.	CASSRQGREQFF	TGTGCCAGCAGCCGGCAGGGGCGTGAGCAGTTCTTC
TRBV3-1	.	TRBJ2-3	.	CASSQEANTDTQYF	TGTGCCAGCAGCCAAGAAGCAAATACAGATACGCAGTATTTT
TRBV5-1	few	TRBJ2-5	TRBD2	CASSRRLAGGFETQYF	TGCGCCAGCAGCAGGCGACTAGCGGGGGGGTTCGAGACCCAGTACTTC
TRBV7-9	.	TRBJ1-2	TRBD1	CASSLEAQGAHGYTF	TGTGCCAGCAGCTTAGAGGCCCAGGGGGCGCATGGCTACACCTTC
TRBV6-5	few	TRBJ2-3	.	CASSYSGGTHTDTQYF	TGTGCCAGCAGTTACTCAGGGGGTACCCACACAGATACGCAGTATTTT
TRBV12-3/TRBV12-4	.	TRBJ2-3	.	CASSKITDTQYF	TGTGCCAGCAGCAAAATTACAGATACGCAGTATTTT
TRBV10-2	once	TRBJ1-4	.	CASSEGTERSEKLFF	TGCGCCAGCAGTGAGGGGACCGAGAGAAGTGAAAAACTGTTTTTT
TRBV29-1	many	TRBJ2-7	TRBD1	CSVATGGEQYF	TGCAGCGTTGCGACAGGGGGAGAGCAGTACTTC
TRBV5-6	.	TRBJ2-2	.	CASSPTRTGELFF	TGTGCCAGCAGCCCCACTAGAACCGGGGAGCTGTTTTTT
TRBV7-9	.	TRBJ2-1	.	CASSYEAGLHNEQFF	TGTGCCAGCAGCTACGAGGCCGGGCTACACAATGAGCAGTTCTTC
TRBV20-1	.	TRBJ2-1	.	CSANDIFNNEQFF	TGCAGTGCCAATGACATTTTTAACAATGAGCAGTTCTTC
TRBV19	.	TRBJ2-1	.	CASRVGDTNNEQFF	TGTGCCAGTAGGGTTGGGGATACAAACAATGAGCAGTTCTTC
TRBV3-1	.	TRBJ2-5	TRBD2	CASSQEVGLASETQYF	TGTGCCAGCAGCCAAGAGGTGGGACTAGCATCCGAGACCCAGTACTTC
TRBV5-6	.	TRBJ2-1	TRBD2	CASSFWREISLYNEQFF	TGTGCCAGCAGCTTTTGGCGGGAGATCTCCCTTTACAATGAGCAGTTCTTC
TRBV5-1	.	TRBJ2-1	.	CASSPGFSLTTEQFF	TGCGCCAGCAGCCCTGGATTCTCCCTGACGACCGAGCAGTTCTTC
TRBV12-3/TRBV12-4	few	TRBJ1-2	.	CASSPTGFGYTF	TGTGCCAGCAGCCCCACAGGTTTCGGCTACACCTTC
TRBV4-2	few	TRBJ1-4	.	CASSQDSPSPGGGEKLFF	TGTGCCAGCAGCCAAGATAGTCCCTCGCCAGGCGGCGGGGAAAAACTGTTTTTT
TRBV4-1	few	TRBJ1-5	TRBD1	CASSQDADRGPNQPQHF	TGCGCCAGCAGCCAAGATGCCGACAGGGGTCCTAACCAGCCCCAGCATTTT
TRBV7-9	few	TRBJ2-5	TRBD2	CASSPIRLAGAPQETQYF	TGTGCCAGCAGCCCCATAAGACTAGCGGGGGCACCTCAAGAGACCCAGTACTTC
TRBV4-2	.	TRBJ2-3	.	CASSQGGEYRTQYF	TGTGCCAGCAGCCAAGGGGGGGAGTATCGTACGCAGTATTTT
TRBV20-1	.	TRBJ1-5	.	CSHQAGPKQPQHF	TGCAGTCACCAAGCAGGGCCGAAACAGCCCCAGCATTTT
TRBV27	.	TRBJ2-1	TRBD1	CASSSGTGSSNEQFF	TGTGCCAGCAGCTCCGGGACAGGGTCTAGCAATGAGCAGTTCTTC
TRBV20-1	.	TRBJ1-1	.	CSAPLMGDTEAFF	TGCAGTGCCCCTCTTATGGGCGACACTGAAGCTTTCTTT
TRBV6-5	.	TRBJ2-3	TRBD2	CASGAGETDTQYF	TGTGCCAGCGGGGCGGGAGAAACAGATACGCAGTATTTT
TRBV6-5	many	TRBJ2-5	TRBD2	CASTNGGTQETQYF	TGTGCCAGCACCAACGGGGGGACCCAAGAGACCCAGTACTTC
TRBV12-3/TRBV12-4	.	TRBJ1-4	TRBD1	CASSLNLGGQGAIGEKLFF	TGTGCCAGCAGTTTAAACCTTGGAGGACAGGGGGCTATCGGTGAAAAACTGTTTTTT
TRBV6-2/TRBV6-3	few	TRBJ2-7	TRBD2	CASIAGGGTYEQYF	TGTGCCAGTATAGCGGGAGGTGGGACCTACGAGCAGTACTTC
TRBV30	.	TRBJ1-5	TRBD1	CAWGQGGLSQPQHF	TGTGCCTGGGGACAGGGGGGGTTAAGTCAGCCCCAGCATTTT
TRBV15	.	TRBJ1-2	.	CATSRINYGYTF	TGTGCCACCAGCAGGATTAACTATGGCTACACCTTC
TRBV12-3/TRBV12-4	.	TRBJ2-5	.	CASSFGQRGTQYF	TGTGCCAGCAGTTTCGGGCAGCGAGGGACCCAGTACTTC
TRBV9	.	TRBJ2-7	TRBD2	CASSGTSGNWNEQYF	TGTGCCAGCAGCGGGACTAGCGGGAATTGGAACGAGCAGTACTTC